This T cell receptor (beta chain) is from a study of blood T cell repertoires in COVID-19. Across the study: Specimens from acute and convalescent COVID-19 originated in the United States, Italy and Spain.

Profiled with immunoSEQ multiplex PCR; TCRdb holds only in-frame clones, not every one. The table lists 110,000 or so clones, approximately 85% of them singletons. Patients from Seattle were sampled longitudinally, starting during active infection. Specimen: peripheral blood. The TCR originated in a woman in her sixties with COVID-19, enrolled during active disease.

The CDR3 nucleotides are TGTGCCACCCAGGGGAACACTGAAGCTTTCTTT. Protein: CATQGNTEAFF. V is TRBV10-3 and J is TRBJ1-1; TRBD1 is a possible D gene (5 bases). The germline V gene encodes CDR1 ENHRY and CDR2 SYGVKD. The CDR3 sequence is 11 residues long. The V end lost 10 bases, the J end lost 1 base, and 7 bases lay between the germline ends.